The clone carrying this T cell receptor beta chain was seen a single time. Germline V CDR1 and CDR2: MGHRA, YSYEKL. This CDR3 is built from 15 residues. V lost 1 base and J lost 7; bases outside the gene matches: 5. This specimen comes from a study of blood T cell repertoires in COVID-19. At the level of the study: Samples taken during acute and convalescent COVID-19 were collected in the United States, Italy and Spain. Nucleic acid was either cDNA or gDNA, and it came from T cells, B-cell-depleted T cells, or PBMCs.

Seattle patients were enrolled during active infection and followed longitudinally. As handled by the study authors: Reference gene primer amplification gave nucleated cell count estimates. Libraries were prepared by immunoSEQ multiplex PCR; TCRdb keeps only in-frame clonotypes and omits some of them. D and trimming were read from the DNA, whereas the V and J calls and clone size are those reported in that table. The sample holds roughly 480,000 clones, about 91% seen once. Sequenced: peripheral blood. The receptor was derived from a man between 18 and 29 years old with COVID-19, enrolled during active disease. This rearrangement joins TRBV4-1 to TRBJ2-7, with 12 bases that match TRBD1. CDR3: CASSQVGQGAREQYF. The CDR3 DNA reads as TGCGCCAGCAGCCAAGTGGGACAGGGGGCGCGAGAGCAGTACTTC.